A single sample is the source of the 30 T cell receptor beta chains below, sequenced in a study of PD-L1 blockade in urothelial cancer (TCRdb year 2017). Libraries came from the immunoSEQ multiplex PCR assay. In TCRdb, the immuneACCESS table is reduced to in-frame sequences with V and J assigned. These tables do not hold every clone; where another copy was compared, an unresolved V gene accounts for under half, and the others remain unexplained. Counted in this sample were about 24,000 clones; less than 90% of them appeared once. The ten top clones hold 8% to 10% of the sample. The starting material was PBMCs, obtained around atezolizumab (anti-PD-L1) treatment. The receptors were sampled from a man between 65 and 85 years old with urothelial cancer.

V gene TRBV6-5 combines with J gene TRBJ1-2; unclear D gene. The CDR3 extends over 14 amino acids. The germline V gene encodes CDR1 MNHEY and CDR2 SVGAGI. V lost 0 bases, J lost 10 bases, and 15 bases lay in between. This chain's CDR3 is CASSYSRPFTDYTF. CDR3 in DNA: TGTGCCAGCAGTTACTCGCGCCCGTTCACTGACTACACCTTC.

This clone has just one count. This rearrangement joins TRBV29-1 to TRBJ2-1, with unresolved D. Trimming removed 8 bases from V and 0 bases from J, with 17 bases in between. CDR3 length equals 15 residues. Germline CDR1 reads SQVTM; CDR2 reads ANQGSEA. CDR3 bases: TGCAGCCCTTATCCTGTTTCGTCCTCCTACAATGAGCAGTTCTTC. The encoded protein is CSPYPVSSSYNEQFF.

This chain links TRBV5-1 with TRBJ2-7; TRBD1 might be the D (5 bases). Trimming took 2 bases from V and 0 from J, leaving 15 bases between them. This CDR3 has 16 amino acids. Germline values: CDR1 SGHRS, CDR2 YFSETQ. The CDR3 DNA reads TGCGCCAGCAGCTTAGATAGCAGGGAAACCTCCTACGAGCAGTACTTC. Translating gives CASSLDSRETSYEQYF.

This clone was found a few times. The chain carries TRBV2 and TRBJ1-2, with TRBD1 as a possible D gene (5 bases). The CDR3 has 13 amino acids. CDR1 and CDR2 (germline): SNHLY, FYNNEI. With 8 bases removed from V and 1 base from J, the gap between germline ends came to 11 bases. The CDR3 DNA follows: TGTGCCAGCGACAGAGACCATAACTATGGCTACACCTTC. It specifies CASDRDHNYGYTF.

Concerning this clone itself: One end of the junction fails to match germline, which may point to a read error. The CDR3 here is CASSESRSLGTSGGF. The CDR3 DNA reads as TGTGCCAGCAGTGAATCTAGGTCGTTGGGGACTAGCGGCGGTTTT. This chain joins TRBV2 and TRBJ2-3, with TRBD2 matching over 11 bases. This CDR3 is 15 amino acids long. Germline CDR1 reads SNHLY; CDR2 reads FYNNEI. The complete variable domain, with remaining parts taken from reference TRBV2 and TRBJ2-3, reads EPEVTQTPSHQVTQMGQEVILRCVPISNHLYFYWYRQILGQKVEFLVSFYNNEISEKSEIFDDQFSVERPDGSNFTLKIRSTKLEDSAMYFCASSESRSLGTSGGFGPGTRLTVL.

The chain uses TRBV29-1 and TRBJ2-7; TRBD2 might be the D (5 bases). In germline, CDR1 is SQVTM, CDR2 ANQGSEA. The V and J ends lost 5 bases and 3 bases respectively, with 17 bases between them. The CDR3 consists of 14 residues. The DNA for the CDR3 is TGCAGCGTTAGGTATGGGTCCGCGGGCTACGAGCAGTACTTC. This translates into CSVRYGSAGYEQYF.

V and J are TRBV9 and TRBJ1-5; D possibly corresponds to TRBD1 (5 bases). V was cut by 5 bases and J by 1 base, with 19 bases left in between. CDR1 is SGDLS, CDR2 YYNGEE, per germline. The CDR3 is 17 residues long. The CDR3 sequence is CASSQGLGAGSNQPQHF. CDR3 nucleotide sequence: TGTGCCAGCAGTCAAGGACTAGGGGCCGGGAGCAATCAGCCCCAGCATTTT.

This chain's CDR3 is CASSPLAGGNTGELFF. In DNA, the CDR3 is TGTGCCAGCAGCCCCCTAGCGGGGGGGAACACCGGGGAGCTGTTTTTT. The V and J genes are TRBV2 and TRBJ2-2; TRBD2 agrees at 11 bases. Germline V gives CDR1 SNHLY, CDR2 FYNNEI. After removal of 6 bases from V and 1 base from J, the junction contained 4 bases not matched to a gene. This CDR3 has 16 residues.

J is TRBJ2-5 and V is TRBV7-8; TRBD1 matches at 7 bases. Germline loops: CDR1 SGHVS, CDR2 FQNEAQ. V was clipped by 1 base and J by 3 bases; unmatched bases: 5. This CDR3 has 15 amino acids. Here the CDR3 reads CASSLVSGQKETQYF. DNA for the CDR3: TGTGCCAGCAGCTTAGTCTCGGGACAGAAAGAGACCCAGTACTTC.

DNA for the CDR3: TGTGCCAGCAGCTTAGGACAGGGGAATCAGCCCCAGCATTTT. The encoded protein is CASSLGQGNQPQHF. The rearrangement links TRBV7-8 to TRBJ1-5; 8 bases match TRBD1. The V and J ends lost 1 base and 4 bases, in that order; junction bases with no gene match: 0. Per germline, CDR1 SGHVS and CDR2 FQNEAQ. CDR3 length equals 14 residues.

This chain uses TRBV6-1 with TRBJ1-5; weak D call: TRBD1 (6 bases). CDR1 is MNHNS and CDR2 is SASEGT in the germline V gene. This CDR3 contains 15 residues. V gave up 2 bases and J gave up 7 bases, with 15 bases separating them. For the CDR3, the DNA is TGTGCCAGCAGTGAAAGGTGGGCAGGGGAGCAGCCCCAGCATTTT. Its protein product is CASSERWAGEQPQHF.

V usage is TRBV6-6 and J usage is TRBJ1-5, with D maybe TRBD1 (5 bases). Trimming took 7 bases from V and 8 from J, leaving 21 bases between them. Germline V gene lookup returns CDR1 MNHNY and CDR2 SVGAGI (reference sequence). This CDR3 region has 15 residues. CDR3 region: CASINTGRGKEPQHF. As DNA, the CDR3 is TGTGCCAGCATTAATACCGGACGGGGGAAAGAGCCCCAGCATTTT.

This clone has only one observation. The chain recombines TRBV5-8 with TRBJ2-7; D ambiguous. The CDR3 runs 15 residues. V shed 0 bases and J shed 2 bases, with 12 bases lying between them. Germline V lookup: CDR1 SGHTS, CDR2 YDEGEE. CDR3 region: CASSLGLRNPYEQYF. CDR3 bases: TGTGCCAGCAGCTTGGGACTTAGAAATCCCTACGAGCAGTACTTC.

The rearrangement links TRBV29-1 to TRBJ2-2; TRBD1 aligns across 7 bases. The V segment lost 5 bases and the J segment 4 bases; nucleotides outside the gene matches: 7. From germline, CDR1 is SQVTM and CDR2 ANQGSEA. The length of the CDR3 is 14 residues. The CDR3 sequence: CSVQQGQFTGELFF. The CDR3 DNA reads as TGCAGCGTTCAGCAGGGACAGTTCACCGGGGAGCTGTTTTTT.

This sequence joins TRBV19 and TRBJ2-1; 9 bases match TRBD2. The germline gives CDR1 LNHDA, CDR2 SQIVND (reference sequence). The CDR3 is 14 residues long. V lost 6 bases to trimming and J lost 5 bases; unmatched junction nucleotides: 5. For the CDR3, the DNA is TGTGCCAGTAGGATTTCTAGCGGGGACAATGAGCAGTTCTTC. Its protein product is CASRISSGDNEQFF.

This chain joins TRBV9 and TRBJ2-3; 12 nucleotides align to TRBD2. Trimming cost V 7 bases and J 2 bases; bases outside gene matches: 23. The germline V gene encodes CDR1 SGDLS and CDR2 YYNGEE. This CDR3 has 21 amino acids. CDR3 in DNA: TGTGCCAGCGGAGCCACCACAGGGACTAGCGGGTCGGCAAGGTCCACAGATACGCAGTATTTT. Translation: CASGATTGTSGSARSTDTQYF.

The chain has TRBV21-1 and TRBJ2-5; TRBD2 was called by the table and not checked on the DNA. TRBV21-1 is described as a pseudogene. CDR3 size: 17 residues. Here the CDR3 reads CASSKKKLAGARETQYF. DNA of the CDR3: TGTGCCAGCAGCAAAAAAAAACTAGCGGGAGCTCGTGAGACCCAGTACTTC.

The V and J genes are TRBV5-6 and TRBJ1-2; unclear D gene. There are 13 residues in the CDR3. Looked up from germline, CDR1 is SGHDT and CDR2 is YYEEEE. V dropped 0 bases and J dropped 4 bases, with 7 bases sitting between them. CDR3 residues: CASSLGGVYGYTF. DNA for the CDR3: TGTGCCAGCAGCTTGGGGGGAGTCTATGGCTACACCTTC.

This clone occurred a few times. This sequence joins TRBV5-5 and TRBJ1-2, with D tentatively TRBD1 (6 bases). The germline V gene encodes CDR1 SGHKS and CDR2 YYEKEE (reference sequence). Trimming pared 3 bases from V and 5 bases from J, leaving 11 bases between. There are 13 residues in the CDR3. The CDR3 is CASSSGQTYGYTF. The CDR3 DNA reads TGTGCCAGCAGCTCTGGACAGACATATGGCTACACCTTC.

The rearrangement uses TRBV19 and TRBJ1-5; the match to TRBD1 covers 9 bases. The CDR3 sequence is 14 residues long. J lost 6 bases, V lost 5 bases, and 5 bases had no gene match. Looked up from germline, CDR1 is LNHDA and CDR2 is SQIVND (reference sequence). CDR3 in DNA: TGTGCCAGTAGTGACACAGGGGGCGGTCAGCCCCAGCATTTT. Protein sequence: CASSDTGGGQPQHF.

The gene calls are TRBV28 and TRBJ2-3; the match to TRBD2 covers 12 bases. V was clipped by 2 bases and J by 2 bases; unmatched bases: 17. The CDR3 length is 21 residues. Germline V lookup: CDR1 MDHEN, CDR2 SYDVKM. The CDR3 bases are TGTGCCAGCAGTTTAGTGGTGGGACTAGCGGGCCCCGAGTCCACCACAGATACGCAGTATTTT. Translating gives CASSLVVGLAGPESTTDTQYF.

Comment on this clone: One end of the junction fails to match germline, which may point to a read error. CDR3 DNA sequence: TGTGCTAGCAGCTTAGCCGACAGGGCCGGGGAGCTGTTTTTT. Protein: CASSLADRAGELFF. The V call is TRBV7-7, the J call TRBJ2-2; 7 bases line up with TRBD1. The CDR3 has 14 amino acids. From germline, CDR1 is SSHAT and CDR2 FNYEAQ (reference sequence).

This chain connects TRBV6-5 to TRBJ1-2, with a weak D call TRBD1 (5 bases). This CDR3 has 13 residues. Germline lookup yields CDR1 MNHEY and CDR2 SVGAGI. The V end was cut by 5 bases, the J end by 4 bases, with 11 bases between. CDR3 sequence reads: CASSHRQIYGYTF. CDR3 in DNA: TGTGCCAGCAGTCATAGACAGATCTATGGCTACACCTTC.

The chain joins TRBV5-1 to TRBJ2-6; a possible D gene is TRBD1 (5 bases). The CDR3 covers 16 residues. Germline CDR1 and CDR2: SGHRS and YFSETQ. Between the trimmed V and J ends, which lost 0 bases and 0 bases, there was a span of 7 bases. DNA of the CDR3: TGCGCCAGCAGCTTGGGACAGAACTCTGGGGCCAACGTCCTGACTTTC. Translated: CASSLGQNSGANVLTF.

The genes are TRBV29-1 and TRBJ2-7, with D hard to call. Germline assignment: CDR1 SQVTM and CDR2 ANQGSEA. V was clipped by 4 bases and J by 4 bases, with 8 bases between them. CDR3 length equals 11 residues. CDR3 protein: CSVADGYEQYF. CDR3 bases: TGCAGCGTTGCCGACGGGTACGAGCAGTACTTC.

This chain links TRBV4-2 with TRBJ2-1; 11 nucleotides agree with TRBD2. V gave up 6 bases and J gave up 10 bases; unmatched junction bases: 8. The germline CDR1 and CDR2 sequences are LGHNA and YNFKEQ. This CDR3 contains 14 residues. The CDR3 protein is CASSELAGGDEQFF. CDR3 bases: TGTGCCAGCAGTGAGCTAGCGGGAGGTGACGAGCAGTTCTTC.

This chain connects TRBV28 to TRBJ1-2; D remains unclear. Trimming removed 2 bases at V and 8 bases at J, with 15 bases between. In germline, CDR1 is MDHEN, CDR2 SYDVKM. CDR3 length equals 14 residues. Written as DNA, the CDR3 is TGTGCCAGCAGTTTACCGGGTGATGGGTACGGCTACACCTTC. It codes for CASSLPGDGYGYTF.

V and J are TRBV5-1 and TRBJ1-1; 9 bases are a match to TRBD1. V gave up 4 bases and J gave up 1 base; unmatched junction bases: 5. The germline V gene encodes CDR1 SGHRS and CDR2 YFSETQ. The CDR3 is 15 amino acids. In DNA, the CDR3 is TGCGCCAGCAGCCCTCGGGACAGGGAGAACACTGAAGCTTTCTTT. Residues: CASSPRDRENTEAFF.

The chain joins TRBV6-1 to TRBJ1-2, with 9 nucleotides matching TRBD1. The CDR3 has 15 residues. CDR1 is MNHNS, CDR2 SASEGT, per germline. J gave up 4 bases and V 5 bases, and 8 bases lay outside the gene matches. CDR3 amino acids: CASSKDRTGAYGYTF. Here the CDR3 DNA reads TGTGCCAGCAGTAAAGATCGGACAGGGGCCTATGGCTACACCTTC.

The genes are TRBV5-1 and TRBJ2-7; 14 positions agree with TRBD2. Per the germline V gene, CDR1 is SGHRS and CDR2 is YFSETQ. The CDR3 covers 16 residues. Germline trimming cut 0 bases from V and 9 bases from J; bases unmatched to any gene: 8. The CDR3, as DNA: TGCGCCAGCAGCTTGGAAGAGACTAGCGGGAGGGCCCGGCAGTACTTC. Encoded protein: CASSLEETSGRARQYF.